One TCR beta chain is described in this entry. Its antigen is not known. V trimming: 6 bases; J trimming: 4 bases; junction bases outside the gene matches: 4. Germline CDR1 LGHNA, CDR2 YSLEER. The length of the CDR3 is 14 residues. The time point denotes: newly diagnosed, previously untreated cHL patient sample. Thawed PBMCs yielded CD4+ T cells through magnetic negative selection. For comparison, PBMCs from newly diagnosed, untreated classical Hodgkin lymphoma were used. Clones were sequenced by immunoSEQ multiplex PCR, and TCRdb holds only the in-frame ones, with some missing. Of 20,000 to 25,000 clones in the sample, 89% are singletons; the top ten hold roughly 0.27%. This sample is part of a study of PD-1 blockade in classical Hodgkin lymphoma. Study outcomes and limitations: Factors driving the repertoire differences, possibly disease activity or prior therapy, remain undefined. Newly diagnosed patients were reported to exhibit reduced baseline TCR diversity relative to healthy donors.

The V call is TRBV4-3, the J call TRBJ2-2, with TRBD1 matching over 8 bases. The receptor was isolated from a human donor with classical Hodgkin lymphoma. What was sequenced was CD4+ T cells from blood. The DNA of the CDR3 is TGCGCCAGCAGACAGGGGGGAGGCACCGGGGAGCTGTTTTTT. Amino acids: CASRQGGGTGELFF.